These 9 T cell receptor beta chains were sequenced from one sample in a study of T cell responses to AZD1222 COVID-19 vaccine. Assay used: immunoSEQ multiplex PCR; TCRdb lists only in-frame clones, some missing. Counted here are roughly 97,000 clones, approximately 88% occurring once; the ten biggest clones make up over 6.5%. The sequenced sample was peripheral blood, obtained on day 0 of AZD1222 vaccination. The receptors originated from an adult in good health.

The chain is built from TRBV6-1 and TRBJ2-7; either TRBD1 or TRBD2 may fit D (5 bases each). The germline V gene encodes CDR1 MNHNS and CDR2 SASEGT. The CDR3 runs 17 residues. The V gene lost 4 bases and the J gene lost 9 bases, with 28 bases spanning the gap. The CDR3 region has the DNA TGTGCCAGCAGTGGAGGATTGAGGGGCAAGGGTAATTTTGGGCAGTACTTC. This codes for CASSGGLRGKGNFGQYF.

The chain links TRBV4-1 to TRBJ2-2, with a tentative D call TRBD2 (5 bases). CDR1 and CDR2 from the germline V gene are MGHRA and YSYEKL. V was shortened by 0 bases and J by 5 bases, with 13 bases between the two germline ends. The CDR3 covers 16 residues. CDR3: CASSQDSARITGELFF. DNA of the CDR3: TGCGCCAGCAGCCAAGATAGCGCCAGGATAACCGGGGAGCTGTTTTTT.

The rearrangement uses TRBV28 and TRBJ1-5; TRBD1 aligns across 7 bases. The CDR3 is made up of 14 amino acids. V lost 8 bases, J lost 3 bases, and 7 bases stayed unmatched. CDR1 is MDHEN and CDR2 is SYDVKM in the germline V gene. DNA of the CDR3: TGTGCCAGCTACCACGGGACAGTCAATCAGCCCCAGCATTTT. It specifies CASYHGTVNQPQHF.

The V call is TRBV5-1, the J call TRBJ2-3; D unclear. The CDR3 runs 15 residues. The germline gives CDR1 SGHRS, CDR2 YFSETQ. Trimming shortened V by 2 bases and J by 0 bases, and 10 bases separated the two germline ends. The CDR3 here is CASSFRVPSTDTQYF. CDR3 DNA: TGCGCCAGCAGCTTCCGAGTACCTAGCACAGATACGCAGTATTTT.

This clone was observed a few times. V is TRBV4-1 and J is TRBJ2-5; 10 bases are shared with TRBD2. V lost 2 bases and J lost 3; bases outside the gene matches: 0. Germline CDR1 reads MGHRA; CDR2 reads YSYEKL. There are 14 residues in the CDR3. In DNA, the CDR3 is TGCGCCAGCAGCCAACTAGCGGGAGAAGAGACCCAGTACTTC. Its protein product is CASSQLAGEETQYF.

The rearrangement joins TRBV28 to TRBJ2-2; TRBD2 matches at 9 bases. The junction had 6 bases not matched to a gene; V was cut back by 3 bases and J by 10 bases. Germline CDR1 and CDR2: MDHEN and SYDVKM. The CDR3 runs 14 residues. As DNA, the CDR3 is TGTGCCAGCAGTTTGGTAGCGGGAGCTGAGGAGCTGTTTTTT. It yields the protein CASSLVAGAEELFF.

CDR3 bases: TGTGCCAGCAGCGAATCGACAGCAGATGAAAAACTGTTTTTT. It specifies CASSESTADEKLFF. This chain uses TRBV7-9 with TRBJ1-4; tentatively, D is TRBD1 (5 bases). Between the trimmed V and J ends, which lost 5 bases and 6 bases, there was a span of 13 bases. CDR3 size: 14 residues. Per germline, CDR1 SEHNR and CDR2 FQNEAQ (reference sequence).

The chain combines TRBV6-5 with TRBJ1-1; 7 positions agree with TRBD1. The V gene's germline CDR1 is MNHEY and CDR2 SVGAGI. Trimming took 4 bases from V and 0 from J; bases not matched to a gene: 5. CDR3 length: 15 amino acids. The CDR3 protein is CASSFTQGLNTEAFF. Here the CDR3 DNA reads TGTGCCAGCAGTTTCACACAGGGGCTGAACACTGAAGCTTTCTTT.

V is TRBV2 and J is TRBJ2-7; D assignment may be TRBD1 or TRBD2 (6 bases each). V lost 6 bases and J lost 5, with 20 bases in between. Looked up from germline, CDR1 is SNHLY and CDR2 is FYNNEI. This CDR3 comprises 15 residues. The chain's CDR3 is CASSKLQGGANEQYF. The DNA for the CDR3 is TGTGCCAGCAGCAAACTACAGGGAGGTGCAAACGAGCAGTACTTC.